Listed here is a single T cell receptor beta chain. This sample was taken from a study of blood T cells in healthy people across ages. A J-beta primer mix and a sample-barcoded 5' primer were used in a second PCR of about 7 to 12 cycles. A 12-random-nucleotide template-switch adaptor tagged each cDNA molecule. One entry per CDR3 protein results from TCRdb running MiXCR on the 5' RACE reads. Among more than 1,400,000 distinct CDR3 sequences, 42% were seen once, and the ten largest hold 7.9%. Healthy Russian Caucasian donors spanned ages roughly 6 to 100 years. Material for sequencing was blood. This TCR derives from a woman in her late teens or twenties in good health.

The CDR3: CASSQSGGSETQYF. In DNA, the CDR3 is TGTGCCAGCAGCCAATCGGGGGGGTCGGAGACCCAGTACTTC. The chain links TRBV4-2 to TRBJ2-5; 8 bases fit TRBD2. Per the germline V gene, CDR1 is LGHNA and CDR2 is YNFKEQ. V was pared by 2 bases and J by 5 bases, with 4 bases of the junction left unmatched. The CDR3 runs to 14 residues.